This entry is about one TCR beta chain. Authors' analysis steps: By means of reference gene primer amplification, nucleated cell counts were estimated. The repertoire was sequenced with immunoSEQ multiplex PCR; TCRdb's copy has only in-frame clones and lacks some. The V and J calls and clone size were taken over from that table, and D and trimming were inferred from the DNA. The table shows roughly 270,000 clones, with over 75% occurring only once. There are 19 residues in the CDR3. The source of the sample is a study of blood T cell repertoires in COVID-19. Study-level information: COVID-19 samples, acute and convalescent, were from the United States, Italy and Spain. PBMCs, B-cell-depleted T cells, or T cells provided the cDNA or gDNA that made up the material.

The chain carries TRBV21-1 and TRBJ2-7; the table's TRBD2 call for D was not verified on the DNA. TRBV21-1 is assigned pseudogene status. Sequenced input: peripheral blood. The clonotype was recovered from a man between 45 and 60 years old with active or convalescent COVID-19. CDR3 sequence: CASSKLEGLAGASSYEQYF. The CDR3 DNA reads as TGTGCCAGCAGCAAACTCGAGGGGCTAGCGGGAGCCAGCTCCTACGAGCAGTACTTC.